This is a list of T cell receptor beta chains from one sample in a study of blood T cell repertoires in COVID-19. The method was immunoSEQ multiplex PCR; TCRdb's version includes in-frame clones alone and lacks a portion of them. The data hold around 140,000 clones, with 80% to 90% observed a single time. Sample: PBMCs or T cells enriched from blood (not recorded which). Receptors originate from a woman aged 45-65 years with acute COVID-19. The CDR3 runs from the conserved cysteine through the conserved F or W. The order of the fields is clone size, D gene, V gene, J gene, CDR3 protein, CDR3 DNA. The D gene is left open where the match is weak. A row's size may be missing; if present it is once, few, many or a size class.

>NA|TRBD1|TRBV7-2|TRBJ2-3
CASSLTYRTGSTDTQYF
TGTGCCAGCAGCCTCACGTACAGGACAGGGTCGACAGATACGCAGTATTTT
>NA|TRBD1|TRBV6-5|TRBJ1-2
CASSYTTGVSYGYTF
TGTGCCAGCAGTTACACGACAGGGGTGAGCTATGGCTACACCTTC
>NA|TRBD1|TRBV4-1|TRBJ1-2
CASSLDRGSGYTF
TGCGCCAGCAGCCTAGACAGGGGATCCGGCTACACCTTC
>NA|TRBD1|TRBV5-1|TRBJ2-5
CASSSRTGKKETQYF
TGCGCCAGCAGCTCCCGGACAGGTAAGAAAGAGACCCAGTACTTC
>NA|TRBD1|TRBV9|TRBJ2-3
CASSVLQGGTDTQYF
TGTGCCAGCAGCGTGCTCCAGGGGGGCACAGATACGCAGTATTTT
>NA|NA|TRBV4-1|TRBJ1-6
CASSQDGSSYNSPLHF
TGCGCCAGCAGCCAAGACGGGAGCTCCTATAATTCACCCCTCCACTTT
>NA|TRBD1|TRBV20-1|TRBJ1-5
CSASLRQGRSNQPQHF
TGCAGTGCTAGTCTCCGACAGGGGCGCAGCAATCAGCCCCAGCATTTT
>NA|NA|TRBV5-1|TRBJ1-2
CASSTGHGYTF
TGCGCCAGCAGCACAGGGCATGGCTACACCTTC
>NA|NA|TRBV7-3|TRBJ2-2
CASSPQGGDGELFF
TGTGCCAGCAGCCCTCAAGGGGGAGACGGGGAGCTGTTTTTT
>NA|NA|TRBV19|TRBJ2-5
CASSAIPGLEETQYF
TGTGCCAGTAGTGCCATCCCGGGACTGGAAGAGACCCAGTACTTC
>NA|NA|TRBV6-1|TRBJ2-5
CASSEGVESRETQYF
TGTGCCAGCAGTGAAGGAGTAGAGTCCCGGGAGACCCAGTACTTC
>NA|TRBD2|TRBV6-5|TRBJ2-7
CASSSGLVSYEQYF
TGTGCCAGCAGCTCCGGACTAGTTTCCTACGAGCAGTACTTC
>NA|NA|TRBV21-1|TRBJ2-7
CASSKSGQGAYEQYF
TGTGCCAGCAGCAAATCGGGACAGGGGGCTTACGAGCAGTACTTC
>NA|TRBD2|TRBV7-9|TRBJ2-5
CASSLGLAGGPAETQYF
TGTGCCAGCAGCTTAGGGCTAGCGGGAGGGCCAGCAGAGACCCAGTACTTC
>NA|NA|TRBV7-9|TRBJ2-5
CASSAEPWQGETQYF
TGTGCCAGCAGCGCCGAGCCGTGGCAGGGAGAGACCCAGTACTTC
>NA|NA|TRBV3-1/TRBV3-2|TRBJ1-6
CASSQDYGALHF
TGTGCCAGCAGCCAAGATTACGGGGCCCTCCACTTT
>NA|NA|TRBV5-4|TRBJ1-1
CASSRGGTNTEAFF
TGTGCCAGCAGCCGGGGGGGCACAAACACTGAAGCTTTCTTT
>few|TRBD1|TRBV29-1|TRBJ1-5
CSVAGQGANQPQHF
TGCAGCGTTGCAGGACAGGGGGCGAATCAGCCCCAGCATTTT
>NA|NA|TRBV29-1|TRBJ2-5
CSVVATRETQYF
TGCAGCGTTGTGGCGACCAGGGAGACCCAGTACTTC
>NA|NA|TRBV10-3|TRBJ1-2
CAIRLQGHYGYTF
TGTGCCATCAGGTTACAGGGACACTATGGCTACACCTTC
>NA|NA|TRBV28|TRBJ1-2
CASSLGRGLYGYTF
TGTGCCAGCAGTCTCGGACGGGGACTCTATGGCTACACCTTC
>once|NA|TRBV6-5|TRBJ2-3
CASSYQQANTDTQYF
TGTGCCAGCAGTTACCAACAGGCGAACACAGATACGCAGTATTTT
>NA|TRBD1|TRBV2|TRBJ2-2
CATAQGAGELFF
TGTGCCACCGCACAGGGGGCCGGGGAGCTGTTTTTT
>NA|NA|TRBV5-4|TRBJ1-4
CASSPQGQEKLFF
TGTGCCAGCAGCCCCCAGGGACAAGAAAAACTGTTTTTT
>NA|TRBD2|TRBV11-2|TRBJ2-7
CASSISGLAGGEQYF
TGTGCCAGCAGCATATCGGGACTAGCGGGAGGCGAGCAGTACTTC
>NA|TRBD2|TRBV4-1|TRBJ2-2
CASSRPYAGDLRELFF
TGCGCCAGCAGCCGCCCCTACGCGGGAGATCTCAGGGAGCTGTTTTTT
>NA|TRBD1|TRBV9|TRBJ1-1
CASSFGTGGSEAFF
TGTGCCAGCAGCTTCGGGACAGGGGGGTCAGAAGCTTTCTTT
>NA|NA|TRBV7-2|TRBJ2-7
CASSLPATGSYEQYF
TGTGCCAGCAGCTTACCAGCGACGGGCTCCTACGAGCAGTACTTC
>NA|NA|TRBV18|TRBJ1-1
CASSPGERSEAFF
TGTGCCAGCTCACCAGGGGAGCGGAGTGAAGCTTTCTTT